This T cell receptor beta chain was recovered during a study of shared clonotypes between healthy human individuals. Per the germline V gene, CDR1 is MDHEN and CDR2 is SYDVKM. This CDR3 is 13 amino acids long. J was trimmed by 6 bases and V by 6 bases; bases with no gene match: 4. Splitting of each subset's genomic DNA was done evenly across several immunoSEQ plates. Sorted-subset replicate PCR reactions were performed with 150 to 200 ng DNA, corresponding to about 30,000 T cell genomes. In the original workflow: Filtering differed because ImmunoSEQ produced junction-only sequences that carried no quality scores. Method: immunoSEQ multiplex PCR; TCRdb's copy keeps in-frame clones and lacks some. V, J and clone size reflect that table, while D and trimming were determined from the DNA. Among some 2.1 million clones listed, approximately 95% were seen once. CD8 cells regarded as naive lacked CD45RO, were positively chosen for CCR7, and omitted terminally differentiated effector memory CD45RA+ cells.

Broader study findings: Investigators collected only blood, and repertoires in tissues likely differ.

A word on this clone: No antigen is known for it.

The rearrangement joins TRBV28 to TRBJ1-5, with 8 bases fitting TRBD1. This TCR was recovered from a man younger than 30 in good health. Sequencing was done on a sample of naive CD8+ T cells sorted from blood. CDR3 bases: TGTGCCAGCAGCCCGACAGGGGTTCAGCCCCAGCATTTT. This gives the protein CASSPTGVQPQHF.